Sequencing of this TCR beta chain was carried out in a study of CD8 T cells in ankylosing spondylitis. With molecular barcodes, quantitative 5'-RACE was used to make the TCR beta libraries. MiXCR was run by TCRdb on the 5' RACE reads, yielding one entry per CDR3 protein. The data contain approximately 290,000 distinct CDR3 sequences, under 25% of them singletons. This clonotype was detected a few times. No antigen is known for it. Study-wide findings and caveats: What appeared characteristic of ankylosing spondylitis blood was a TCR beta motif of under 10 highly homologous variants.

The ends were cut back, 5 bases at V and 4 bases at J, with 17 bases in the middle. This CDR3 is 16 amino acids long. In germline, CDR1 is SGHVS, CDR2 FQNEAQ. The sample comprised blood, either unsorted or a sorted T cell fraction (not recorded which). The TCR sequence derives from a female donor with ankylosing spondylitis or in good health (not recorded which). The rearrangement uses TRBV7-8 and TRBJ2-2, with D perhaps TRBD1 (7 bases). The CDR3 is CASSPFGQGGTGELFF. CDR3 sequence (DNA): TGTGCCAGCAGCCCCTTTGGGCAGGGGGGCACCGGGGAGCTGTTTTTT.